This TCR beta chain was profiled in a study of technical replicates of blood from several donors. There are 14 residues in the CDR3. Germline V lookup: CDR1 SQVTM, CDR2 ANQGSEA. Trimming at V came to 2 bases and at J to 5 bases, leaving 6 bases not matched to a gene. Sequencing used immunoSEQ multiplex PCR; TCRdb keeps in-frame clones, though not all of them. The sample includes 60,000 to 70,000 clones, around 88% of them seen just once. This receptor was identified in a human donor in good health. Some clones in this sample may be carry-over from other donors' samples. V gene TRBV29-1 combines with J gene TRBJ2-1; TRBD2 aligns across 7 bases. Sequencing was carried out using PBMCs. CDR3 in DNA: TGCAGCGTTGAATTGCGGGAGAGAGACAATGAGCAGTTCTTC. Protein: CSVELRERDNEQFF.